This record looks at one T cell receptor beta chain sequence and its context. The data are from a study of CD8+CD57+ T cells in acquired aplastic anemia. Turning to the study itself: Quantities of DNA derived from sorted CD4+ and CD8+ cells averaged around 3.2 ug.

Individuals selected for sequencing had exhibited CD8+CD57+ cell expansion on flow cytometry. Every one of the patients had aplastic anemia (severe, acquired). Trimming pared 7 bases from V and 0 bases from J, leaving 18 bases between. This CDR3 contains 16 residues. The germline V gene has CDR1 LNHDA and CDR2 SQIVND (reference sequence). Genomic DNA provided the template from which TCR beta VDJ and CDR3 profiles were obtained. TCRdb recomputed calls from the reads with MiXCR, one row per CDR3 protein. The sample lists approximately 250,000 distinct CDR3 sequences, around 82% occurring once. The sequence came from a human donor with aplastic anemia. The rearrangement joins TRBV19 to TRBJ1-2; D is uncertain. What was sequenced was sorted CD4+, CD8+, or CD8+CD57+ T cells (not recorded which) from PBMCs. The CDR3 reads CASTQWEADPNYGYTF. CDR3 nucleotides: TGTGCCAGTACCCAATGGGAGGCAGATCCTAACTATGGCTACACCTTC.